The rows below give T cell receptor beta chains drawn from one sample of a study of blood T cell repertoires in COVID-19. Only in-frame clones appear in the TCRdb table, and some are missing; sequencing was by immunoSEQ multiplex PCR. Here the sample spans about 87,000 clones, about 88% being singletons. Source material: peripheral blood. These receptor sequences come from a woman older than 75 with active COVID-19. The conserved cysteine and the conserved F or W are not part of the CDR3 here.

14 TRBJ2-3 TRBV28 ASSLLSERDTDTQY
17 TRBJ2-5 TRBV24-1 ATSDRILTSGGIQETQY
12 TRBJ2-7 TRBV28 ASNSASGSYEQY
12 TRBJ2-3 TRBV5-4 ASSGGHYTDTQY
11 TRBJ1-4 TRBV24-1 ATSTGSDEKLF
12 TRBJ2-1 TRBV10-3 AISVSGSLNEQF
12 TRBJ2-7 TRBV3-1/TRBV3-2 ASSDRGGAYEQY
14 TRBJ2-7 TRBV6-5 ASSYSGLAGTYEQY
11 TRBJ2-5 TRBV29-1 SVEGAREETQY
11 TRBJ1-3 TRBV6-2/TRBV6-3 ASSMSAGNTIY
13 TRBJ1-6 TRBV11-2 ASSQGFPHNSPLH
12 TRBJ2-2 TRBV6-1 ASSWGDNTGELF
11 TRBJ2-3 TRBV29-1 SASERITDTQY
14 TRBJ2-5 TRBV28 ASSPTGTGRLGTQY
13 TRBJ2-6 TRBV19 ASSLQGPGANVLT
13 TRBJ2-7 TRBV13 ASSSRQGAVDEQY
16 TRBJ2-3 TRBV5-1 ASSFGLAGGPWTDTQY
11 TRBJ1-2 TRBV6-4 ATSQGPNYGYT
14 TRBJ2-5 TRBV5-6 ASSLTASGYQETQY
18 TRBJ2-6 TRBV5-5 ASSLWSLWTGGTGANVLT
11 TRBJ2-5 TRBV19 ASSITGRETQY
13 TRBJ1-3 TRBV20-1 SASNAGSTGNTIY
15 TRBJ2-7 TRBV27 ASSLDSGRPYYYEQY
10 TRBJ1-5 TRBV5-8 AAGQWNQPQH
13 TRBJ2-1 TRBV11-2 ASSWGTSGLNEQF
11 TRBJ2-5 TRBV5-4 ASKEGSRETQY
16 TRBJ2-7 TRBV7-8 ASSLDGRQGLIPYEQY
12 TRBJ2-3 TRBV6-5 ASSRTGVGDTQY
12 TRBJ2-3 TRBV7-2 ASSPHPAGDTQY
14 TRBJ2-1 TRBV6-2/TRBV6-3 ASSYGISGRLDEQF
13 TRBJ1-6 TRBV28 ASSLSAGKNSPLH
13 TRBJ2-5 TRBV11-3 ASSRQGFREETQY
11 TRBJ1-5 TRBV6-4 ASSGDRGQPQH
12 TRBJ1-5 TRBV28 ASSYGGRGQPQH
13 TRBJ2-7 TRBV27 ASQKKAGGPDEQY
13 TRBJ2-7 TRBV27 ATSFTGGASYEQY
14 TRBJ2-1 TRBV29-1 SVVGGRAGVGNEQF
16 TRBJ2-5 TRBV11-2 ASSFRTSGSRRWETQY
12 TRBJ1-4 TRBV2 ASSEEAGYEKLF
10 TRBJ2-7 TRBV28 ASNLSGYEQY
11 TRBJ1-1 TRBV19 ASTETGNTEAF
12 TRBJ2-5 TRBV7-7 ASSTGTLQETQY
13 TRBJ2-7 TRBV7-8 ASSSTSGRSYEQY
13 TRBJ2-7 TRBV23-1 ASSQYPSSNYEQY
14 TRBJ1-6 TRBV5-6 ASSPLVQGDNSPLH
11 TRBJ1-1 TRBV14 ASRLWETTEAF
15 TRBJ2-7 TRBV21-1 ASSKIELSDRAYEQY
10 TRBJ2-7 TRBV11-2 ASSFTGVEQY
14 TRBJ2-1 TRBV5-6 ASSLLAGGSNNEQF
13 TRBJ1-2 TRBV15 ATSREGQGVYGYT
15 TRBJ1-5 TRBV18 ASSPGEGTGSNQPQH
12 TRBJ2-5 TRBV6-6 ASSHPGQQETQY
10 TRBJ2-7 TRBV11-3 ASSRDRGEQY